The rows below give T cell receptor beta chains drawn from one sample of a study of shared clonotypes between healthy human individuals. This table comes from immunoSEQ multiplex PCR, and its TCRdb copy is limited to in-frame clones, with some not included. The table has 730,000 or so clones, about two thirds seen once. The sample taken for sequencing was memory CD4+ T cells sorted from blood. Receptors originate from a woman in her twenties or thirties in good health. Both conserved end residues are part of each CDR3. D genes are given only for firm matches. Clone size, where shown, is once, few, many, or a class for clones that have expanded.

CDR3 protein	CDR3 DNA	CDR3 length	D gene	clone size	V gene	J gene
CASSPIVGAGSEQFF	TGTGCCAGCTCACCAATAGTAGGGGCGGGGAGTGAGCAGTTCTTC	15	.	few	TRBV18	TRBJ2-1
CASSTSGYEQYF	TGTGCCAGTAGTACTAGCGGCTACGAGCAGTACTTC	12	TRBD2	.	TRBV19	TRBJ2-7
CASSWCPTANTGELFF	TGTGCCAGCAGCTGGTGTCCTACCGCGAACACCGGGGAGCTGTTTTTT	16	.	.	TRBV5-7	TRBJ2-2
CAIRGTSGPTYEQYF	TGTGCCATCAGGGGGACTAGCGGGCCTACCTACGAGCAGTACTTC	15	TRBD2	.	TRBV10-3	TRBJ2-7
CASSVDSRGEQFF	TGTGCCAGCAGTGTCGATTCTAGGGGTGAGCAGTTCTTC	13	.	.	TRBV6-1	TRBJ2-1
CASSSQGVVGTGELFF	TGTGCCAGCAGCTCACAGGGGGTCGTGGGCACCGGGGAGCTGTTTTTT	16	TRBD1	.	TRBV7-9	TRBJ2-2
CASSELGQPGPNYGYTF	TGTGCCAGCAGTGAATTAGGACAGCCAGGCCCCAACTATGGCTACACCTTC	17	.	.	TRBV6-1	TRBJ1-2
CASTQGLALGNEQFF	TGCGCCAGCACCCAGGGACTAGCTCTCGGTAATGAGCAGTTCTTC	15	TRBD2	.	TRBV4-1	TRBJ2-1
CSAAYNEQFF	TGCAGCGCCGCTTACAATGAGCAGTTCTTC	10	.	.	TRBV29-1	TRBJ2-1
CASSLAGDEAVEQYF	TGCGCCAGCAGCTTGGCGGGGGACGAGGCGGTAGAGCAGTACTTC	15	.	.	TRBV5-1	TRBJ2-7
CASSSIPRSGELTEAFF	TGTGCCAGCAGCTCCATCCCCAGATCAGGGGAGCTCACTGAAGCTTTCTTT	17	.	.	TRBV5-6	TRBJ1-1
CASSAYRARSNQPQHF	TGTGCCAGCAGTGCATACAGGGCACGGAGCAATCAGCCCCAGCATTTT	16	.	.	TRBV28	TRBJ1-5
CASSPLWLAGSQETQYF	TGTGCCAGCAGCCCCCTATGGCTAGCGGGAAGCCAAGAGACCCAGTACTTC	17	TRBD2	.	TRBV11-2	TRBJ2-5
CASRPSGRAGTDTQYF	TGTGCCAGCAGGCCTAGCGGGAGGGCGGGGACAGATACGCAGTATTTT	16	TRBD2	.	TRBV7-9	TRBJ2-3
CASSPLAGVVSYNEQFF	TGTGCCAGCTCACCTCTAGCGGGAGTGGTTTCCTACAATGAGCAGTTCTTC	17	TRBD2	.	TRBV18	TRBJ2-1
CASSSRGQGGRAEAFF	TGTGCCAGCTCTTCGCGCGGACAGGGCGGACGGGCTGAAGCTTTCTTT	16	TRBD1	.	TRBV18	TRBJ1-1
CASSTAFSYEQYF	TGTGCCAGCAGTACAGCTTTCTCCTACGAGCAGTACTTC	13	.	few	TRBV27	TRBJ2-7
CASSSLRFEQYF	TGTGCCAGCAGTTCACTTCGTTTCGAGCAGTACTTC	12	.	.	TRBV28	TRBJ2-7
CASSIGQGYGYTF	TGTGCCAGTAGTATTGGACAGGGGTACGGCTACACCTTC	13	TRBD1	.	TRBV19	TRBJ1-2
CASSEGQVATEAFF	TGTGCCAGCAGTGAAGGGCAGGTCGCCACTGAAGCTTTCTTT	14	.	.	TRBV2	TRBJ1-1
CASSNGRDTGELFF	TGTGCCAGCAGCAATGGGCGCGACACCGGGGAGCTGTTTTTT	14	.	few	TRBV21-1	TRBJ2-2
CASSLVDRVKVDGYTF	TGTGCCAGCAGTTTAGTGGACAGGGTCAAGGTGGATGGCTACACCTTC	16	TRBD1	.	TRBV28	TRBJ1-2
CASSEFRGSNQPQHF	TGTGCCAGCAGTGAATTTAGGGGAAGCAATCAGCCCCAGCATTTT	15	.	.	TRBV6-1	TRBJ1-5
CASSFVPAATGELFF	TGTGCCAGCAGCTTCGTACCAGCAGCCACCGGGGAGCTGTTTTTT	15	.	.	TRBV5-6	TRBJ2-2
CASSQTGTSTDTQYF	TGTGCCAGCAGCCAAACCGGGACTAGCACAGATACGCAGTATTTT	15	.	once	TRBV7-9	TRBJ2-3
CASGFAGVGQPQHF	TGTGCTAGTGGTTTCGCGGGAGTTGGACAGCCCCAGCATTTT	14	.	few	TRBV12-5	TRBJ1-5
CASGGRASGTDTQYF	TGTGCCAGCGGCGGGAGGGCCAGTGGCACAGATACGCAGTATTTT	15	TRBD2	few	TRBV28	TRBJ2-3
CATPGHVPGEQYF	TGTGCCACCCCGGGACATGTTCCTGGGGAGCAGTACTTC	13	.	.	TRBV28	TRBJ2-7
CASSQTRGTRDSDTQYF	TGCGCCAGCAGCCAGACGCGTGGGACTAGGGATTCAGATACGCAGTATTTT	17	TRBD2	few	TRBV4-1	TRBJ2-3
CASSESPYEQYF	TGCGCCAGCAGTGAGTCGCCCTACGAGCAGTACTTC	12	.	.	TRBV10-2	TRBJ2-7
CASSEFMTGGAGGELFF	TGTGCCAGCAGTGAATTCATGACAGGGGGCGCGGGCGGGGAGCTGTTTTTT	17	TRBD1	.	TRBV25-1	TRBJ2-2
CAWSVQGRSTGELFF	TGTGCCTGGAGTGTGCAGGGCAGGTCCACCGGGGAGCTGTTTTTT	15	.	.	TRBV30	TRBJ2-2
CSATPEVKQYF	TGCAGTGCAACTCCCGAGGTAAAGCAGTACTTC	11	.	.	TRBV20-1	TRBJ2-5
CASSDPGQSYEQYF	TGCGCCAGCAGTGATCCGGGACAGTCCTACGAGCAGTACTTC	14	TRBD1	.	TRBV10-1	TRBJ2-7
CASSPQGAPGNQPQHF	TGTGCCAGCTCACCGCAGGGGGCGCCGGGCAATCAGCCCCAGCATTTT	16	TRBD1	.	TRBV18	TRBJ1-5
CASSIVETSYGYTF	TGTGCCAGTAGTATAGTGGAGACATCTTATGGCTACACCTTC	14	.	.	TRBV19	TRBJ1-2
CASSDRQGARETQYF	TGTGCCAGCAGCGATCGACAGGGGGCGAGGGAGACCCAGTACTTC	15	TRBD1	.	TRBV28	TRBJ2-5
CASSPKQGTEAFF	TGTGCCAGCTCACCGAAACAGGGTACTGAAGCTTTCTTT	13	.	.	TRBV18	TRBJ1-1
CASSQGLAGGPETQYF	TGTGCCAGCAGCCAAGGACTAGCGGGAGGGCCGGAGACCCAGTACTTC	16	TRBD2	.	TRBV28	TRBJ2-5
CASSTTAISNQPQHF	TGTGCCAGTAGCACGACAGCCATTAGCAATCAGCCCCAGCATTTT	15	.	few	TRBV19	TRBJ1-5
CASSRLKGRLNTEAFF	TGTGCCAGCAGTCGACTAAAGGGGCGGTTGAACACTGAAGCTTTCTTT	16	.	.	TRBV28	TRBJ1-1
CASSFPGSYEQYF	TGTGCCAGCAGCTTTCCGGGGTCCTACGAGCAGTACTTC	13	.	.	TRBV7-2	TRBJ2-7
CASSKGTGGLYSNQPQHF	TGTGCCAGCAGCAAGGGGACAGGGGGCCTCTATAGCAATCAGCCCCAGCATTTT	18	TRBD1	.	TRBV7-9	TRBJ1-5
CASSSGTENTEAFF	TGCGCCAGCAGCTCCGGGACAGAGAACACTGAAGCTTTCTTT	14	TRBD1	many	TRBV5-1	TRBJ1-1
CASSPWTGGEKNIQYF	TGTGCCAGCAGCCCCTGGACAGGGGGAGAAAAAAACATTCAGTACTTC	16	TRBD1	.	TRBV7-9	TRBJ2-4
CASSPRTLIYEQYF	TGTGCCAGCTCACCACGGACACTGATCTACGAGCAGTACTTC	14	.	.	TRBV18	TRBJ2-7
CASSELAGTSEKLFF	TGTGCCAGCAGTGAACTAGCCGGGACGTCAGAAAAACTGTTTTTT	15	.	.	TRBV6-1	TRBJ1-4
CASSSGLYNEQFF	TGTGCCAGCAGCTCCGGACTCTACAATGAGCAGTTCTTC	13	.	few	TRBV11-1	TRBJ2-1
CASSQVGGRSTDTQYF	TGTGCCAGCAGCCAGGTGGGGGGGCGGAGCACAGATACGCAGTATTTT	16	.	.	TRBV9	TRBJ2-3
CASSLAGAGGGEQFF	TGTGCCAGCAGCTTAGCGGGCGCGGGAGGAGGTGAGCAGTTCTTC	15	TRBD2	.	TRBV7-9	TRBJ2-1
CASSFSVGGAYEQYF	TGTGCCAGCAGTTTTTCAGTAGGAGGAGCCTACGAGCAGTACTTC	15	.	.	TRBV27	TRBJ2-7
CAWTDNPYVGYTF	TGTGCCTGGACAGACAATCCCTATGTGGGCTACACCTTC	13	.	.	TRBV30	TRBJ1-2
CASTSGAYNEQFF	TGTGCCAGTACTAGCGGGGCCTACAATGAGCAGTTCTTC	13	TRBD2	.	TRBV19	TRBJ2-1
CASSWGQGSTTNEKLFF	TGTGCCAGCAGCTGGGGACAGGGGTCGACTACTAATGAAAAACTGTTTTTT	17	TRBD1	.	TRBV9	TRBJ1-4
CASSLELAGGNEQFF	TGTGCCAGCAGTTTAGAACTAGCGGGAGGAAATGAGCAGTTCTTC	15	TRBD2	.	TRBV28	TRBJ2-1
CASSPLGGGNSGANVLTF	TGTGCCAGCAGCCCCCTCGGTGGGGGCAACTCTGGGGCCAACGTCCTGACTTTC	18	.	.	TRBV28	TRBJ2-6